Given below is one TCR beta chain in context. What it binds is not known. Sample donors were healthy Caucasian individuals that came from Russia, aged roughly 6 to 100. Every sample yielded at least 6.5 million isolated PBMCs. Together with a sample-barcoded 5' primer, a J-beta primer mix was included in a second PCR lasting about 7 to 11 cycles. TCRdb ran MiXCR on the 5' RACE reads and lists one entry per CDR3 protein. This table has 1,300,000 or so distinct CDR3 sequences, roughly 60% appearing once. This sample was included in a study of blood T cells in healthy people across ages. Overall study results and limits: Researchers judged that diversity estimates from one million T cells fell short of true values.

Sequencing input: blood. The receptor was derived from a man in his late teens or twenties in good health.

CDR3 bases: TGCGCCAGCAGCTGGACTAGCGGGGGGGCGAACAATGAGCAGTACTTC. It translates to CASSWTSGGANNEQYF. The chain couples TRBV5-1 to TRBJ2-5; 15 nucleotides match TRBD2. With 3 bases clipped from V and 11 bases from J, the junction kept 11 bases outside the gene matches. The CDR3 spans 16 residues. CDR1 SGHRS and CDR2 YFSETQ come from the germline V gene. Full variable domain (remainder filled in from reference TRBV5-1 and TRBJ2-5): KAGVTQTPRYLIKTRGQQVTLSCSPISGHRSVSWYQQTPGQGLQFLFEYFSETQRNKGNFPGRFSGRQFSNSRSEMNVSTLELGDSALYLCASSWTSGGANNEQYFGPGTRLLVL.